This passage covers 12 T cell receptor beta chains from one sample sequenced in a study of CD8 T cells in Susac syndrome. RNA amounts of about 0.45 to 1 ug underwent reverse transcription with random hexamers. From the immunoSEQ multiplex PCR reads, TCRdb called clonotypes with MiXCR, one entry per CDR3 protein. Of about 210,000 distinct CDR3 sequences in the sample, approximately 95% were seen once. The sequencing input was CD4+ T cells from PBMCs. The source of these receptors is a human donor with multiple sclerosis.

The V gene is TRBV7-8, the J gene TRBJ2-7; 7 nucleotides agree with TRBD2. J lost 2 bases, V lost 4 bases, and 8 bases had no gene match. Germline values: CDR1 SGHVS, CDR2 FQNEAQ. The CDR3 spans 15 residues. The CDR3 coding sequence is TGTGCCAGCAGCTCCCAGGTCACTAGCGCCTACGAGCAGTACTTC. This sequence encodes CASSSQVTSAYEQYF.

The chain links TRBV28 to TRBJ2-1; 11 positions agree with TRBD2. CDR3 size: 14 residues. The germline gives CDR1 MDHEN, CDR2 SYDVKM. DNA for the CDR3: TGTGCACCACTACTAGCGGGAGTGGGGAATGAGCAGTTCTTC. Translating gives CAPLLAGVGNEQFF. The full variable domain, with the rest looked up from reference TRBV28 and TRBJ2-1, is DVKVTQSSRYLVKRTGEKVFLECVQDMDHENMFWYRQDPGLGLRLIYFSYDVKMKEKGDIPEGYSVSREKKERFSLILESASTNQTSMYLCAPLLAGVGNEQFFGPGTRLTVL.

The rearrangement uses TRBV28 and TRBJ1-2; D unclear. Germline assignment: CDR1 MDHEN and CDR2 SYDVKM. CDR3 length: 15 amino acids. Between the trimmed V and J ends, which lost 3 bases and 8 bases, there was a span of 19 bases. The CDR3, as DNA: TGTGCCAGCAGTTTCACTCCGGGGAGCCGGCGGGGCTACACCTTC. It translates to CASSFTPGSRRGYTF.

Only one count was recorded for this clonotype. V and J are TRBV18 and TRBJ1-2; TRBD1 matches at 9 bases. This CDR3 has 16 amino acids. V lost 1 base to trimming and J lost 3 bases; unmatched junction nucleotides: 6. Germline V lookup: CDR1 KGHSH, CDR2 LQKENI. The CDR3, as DNA: TGTGCCAGCTCACCACTGGACAGGGGTAATCACTATGGCTACACCTTC. Translated: CASSPLDRGNHYGYTF.

The chain joins TRBV12-3 or TRBV12-4 to TRBJ2-7; D remains unclear. This CDR3 is built from 12 residues. Trimming took 2 bases from V and 5 from J, leaving 7 bases between them. The CDR3 DNA sequence: TGTGCCAGCAGTTTACTTCTCCACGAGCAGTACTTC. Its translation: CASSLLLHEQYF.

CDR3 coding DNA: TGTGCCAGCAGACGGGACACAACCTACGAGCAGTACTTC. Protein: CASRRDTTYEQYF. The chain joins TRBV2 to TRBJ2-7, with a possible D match to TRBD1 (6 bases). V was pared by 6 bases and J by 2 bases, with 11 bases between. The CDR3 spans 13 residues. Germline V gene data show CDR1 as SNHLY and CDR2 as FYNNEI. Full variable domain (missing parts from reference TRBV2 and TRBJ2-7): EPEVTQTPSHQVTQMGQEVILRCVPISNHLYFYWYRQILGQKVEFLVSFYNNEISEKSEIFDDQFSVERPDGSNFTLKIRSTKLEDSAMYFCASRRDTTYEQYFGPGTRLTVT.

The genes are TRBV3-1 and TRBJ1-1; D perhaps matches TRBD1 (5 bases). The V gene's germline CDR1 is LGHDT and CDR2 YNNKEL (reference sequence). This CDR3 is built from 13 residues. Trimming removed 1 base from V and 9 bases from J, with 12 bases in between. CDR3 sequence: CASSQGLSGQAFF. The CDR3 nucleotides read TGTGCCAGCAGCCAAGGATTGTCAGGGCAAGCTTTCTTT.

V gene TRBV28 combines with J gene TRBJ2-4, with D tentatively TRBD1 (6 bases). The V gene's germline CDR1 is MDHEN and CDR2 SYDVKM. CDR3 length: 17 residues. The V end was cut by 6 bases, the J end by 0 bases, with 18 bases between. CDR3 protein: CASSLLQGPLAKNIQYF. The DNA for the CDR3 is TGTGCCAGCAGCCTATTACAGGGACCTTTAGCCAAAAACATTCAGTACTTC.

CDR3 DNA sequence: TGCAGCGCCCAAAAGGTGGGGACTCACCAAGAGACCCAGTACTTC. Protein product: CSAQKVGTHQETQYF. The chain carries TRBV29-1 and TRBJ2-5; D may be TRBD2 (6 bases). V was cut by 7 bases and J by 0 bases, with 18 bases left in between. The CDR3 covers 15 residues. The germline V gene encodes CDR1 SQVTM and CDR2 ANQGSEA.

The V gene is TRBV9, the J gene TRBJ2-5; D gene ambiguous. The CDR3 is 13 amino acids. With 1 base removed from V and 7 bases from J, the gap between germline ends came to 11 bases. Germline V gene lookup returns CDR1 SGDLS and CDR2 YYNGEE. For the CDR3, the DNA is TGTGCCAGCAGCGTACAAGCGACGGGGACCCAGTACTTC. This gives the protein CASSVQATGTQYF.

The chain has TRBV7-2 and TRBJ2-6; D gene unclear. Deletions cut 5 bases from V and 4 bases from J, with 12 bases between. Germline CDR1 SGHTA, CDR2 FQGNSA. The CDR3 totals 15 residues. CDR3 loop: CASSLEPQGANVLTF. In nucleotides, the CDR3 is TGTGCCAGCAGCCTGGAACCACAAGGGGCCAACGTCCTGACTTTC.

The V and J genes are TRBV20-1 and TRBJ1-2, with no clear D. Trimming shortened V by 3 bases and J by 4 bases, and 9 bases separated the two germline ends. This CDR3 has 12 amino acids. The germline CDR1 and CDR2 sequences are DFQATT and SNEGSKA (reference sequence). The DNA for the CDR3 is TGCAGTGCTAGGGGGTCAGTCTATGGCTACACCTTC. This translates into CSARGSVYGYTF.